A single sample gave rise to the 12 T cell receptor beta chains below, sequenced in a study of cytotoxic CD8 clonotypes in ibrutinib-treated CLL. The repertoire was sequenced with immunoSEQ multiplex PCR; TCRdb's copy has only in-frame clones and lacks some. The sample gives approximately 350,000 clones, under 70% of which show up once; 5% to 6.5% is in the top ten. Specimen: PBMCs, collected after 36 months of ibrutinib treatment. The receptors here all came from a human donor with chronic lymphocytic leukemia.

The sample holds a few counts of this clone. The rearrangement uses TRBV25-1 and TRBJ2-4, with TRBD2 matching over 9 bases. Germline CDR1 reads MGHDK; CDR2 reads SYGVNS. The CDR3 spans 17 residues. Trimming took 1 base from V and 8 from J; bases not matched to a gene: 12. Written as DNA, the CDR3 is TGTGCCAGCAGTGAATTGCGGGGTAGCGGGAGTTTAGACATTCAGTACTTC. Protein sequence: CASSELRGSGSLDIQYF.

The V gene is TRBV18, the J gene TRBJ1-3; no firm D call. V lost 3 bases, J lost 0 bases, and 6 bases lay in between. This CDR3 spans 14 amino acids. Germline CDR1 reads KGHSH; CDR2 reads LQKENI. The CDR3 DNA is TGTGCCAGCTCACCCGCCGGCTCTGGAAACACCATATATTTT. Protein sequence: CASSPAGSGNTIYF.

The chain combines TRBV7-2 with TRBJ2-1, with 13 bases identical to TRBD2. The CDR3 spans 16 residues. Per the germline V gene, CDR1 is SGHTA and CDR2 is FQGNSA. V lost 3 bases to trimming and J lost 3 bases; unmatched junction nucleotides: 2. This CDR3 is CASSFRLAGGYNEQFF. CDR3 DNA sequence: TGTGCCAGCAGCTTTAGACTAGCGGGAGGCTACAATGAGCAGTTCTTC.

There are a few counts of this clone. V and J are TRBV2 and TRBJ1-2; 7 positions match TRBD1. CDR1 is SNHLY and CDR2 is FYNNEI in the germline V gene. The V and J ends lost 11 bases and 7 bases, in that order; junction bases with no gene match: 10. The CDR3 extends over 12 amino acids. The CDR3 reads CAGDRAESGYTF. Written as DNA, the CDR3 is TGTGCCGGCGACAGGGCGGAGTCTGGCTACACCTTC.

This clone was detected only a few times. The chain recombines TRBV19 with TRBJ2-7, with TRBD1 matching over 10 bases. V lost 1 base, J lost 2 bases, and 2 bases stayed unmatched. Germline values: CDR1 LNHDA, CDR2 SQIVND (reference sequence). The CDR3 runs 15 residues. CDR3 sequence (DNA): TGTGCCAGTAGTATAGGTGGACAGGGGGCCTACGAGCAGTACTTC. Translation gives CASSIGGQGAYEQYF.

The V gene is TRBV6-5, the J gene TRBJ2-2; D call uncertain. The V end was cut by 2 bases, the J end by 0 bases, with 7 bases between. This CDR3 has 15 amino acids. The germline gives CDR1 MNHEY, CDR2 SVGAGI. CDR3 nucleotides: TGTGCCAGCAGTTACGCTGAGACGAACACCGGGGAGCTGTTTTTT. Its translation is CASSYAETNTGELFF.

The chain has TRBV29-1 and TRBJ2-3; 10 bases align to TRBD2. The CDR3 spans 12 residues. Looked up from germline, CDR1 is SQVTM and CDR2 is ANQGSEA. The trim removed 7 bases at V and 6 bases at J, leaving 4 bases unmatched. CDR3: CSGLAGVDTQYF. The CDR3 coding sequence is TGCAGCGGGCTAGCGGGAGTTGATACGCAGTATTTT.

The chain combines TRBV6-5 with TRBJ1-1; 7 nucleotides line up with TRBD1. This CDR3 has 14 amino acids. Trimming cost V 7 bases and J 0 bases; bases outside gene matches: 5. Germline loops: CDR1 MNHEY, CDR2 SVGAGI. CDR3 nucleotides: TGTGCCAGCAAAGTGGGACAGATGAACACTGAAGCTTTCTTT. This encodes CASKVGQMNTEAFF.

The chain uses TRBV5-1 and TRBJ2-7, with D hard to call. This CDR3 spans 14 amino acids. V was pared by 0 bases and J by 3 bases, with 10 bases between. The germline V gene has CDR1 SGHRS and CDR2 YFSETQ. CDR3 in DNA: TGCGCCAGCAGCTTGGCAGCGTCCCGCTACGAGCAGTACTTC. This sequence encodes CASSLAASRYEQYF.

Only a few counts were recorded for this clone. The CDR3 protein is CSASRVDTQYF. CDR3 in DNA: TGCAGTGCCTCGAGAGTAGATACGCAGTATTTT. The rearrangement joins TRBV20-1 to TRBJ2-3; D unresolved. V was clipped by 6 bases and J by 5 bases, with 9 bases between them. The germline gives CDR1 DFQATT, CDR2 SNEGSKA (reference sequence). The CDR3 has 11 residues.

The chain employs TRBV6-7 and TRBJ2-1; 8 bases line up with TRBD2. TRBV6-7 is designated an ORF whose function remains uncertain. With V trimmed by 5 bases and J by 4 bases, 4 bases remained unmatched. This CDR3 comprises 14 residues. The DNA of the CDR3 is TGTGCCAGCAGTAGCGGGAGTCCATACAATGAGCAGTTCTTC. Protein sequence: CASSSGSPYNEQFF.

V gene TRBV2 combines with J gene TRBJ2-7; 9 nucleotides line up with TRBD2. Germline CDR1 and CDR2: SNHLY and FYNNEI. With 1 base clipped from V and 7 bases from J, the junction kept 5 bases outside the gene matches. CDR3 size: 14 residues. The CDR3 reads CASSEEWLAGEQYF. For the CDR3, the DNA is TGTGCCAGCAGTGAAGAATGGCTAGCGGGAGAGCAGTACTTC.